The table lists the clone carrying this T cell receptor beta chain with a few counts. No antigen is known for it. TCRdb analysed the 5' RACE reads with MiXCR anew, one entry per CDR3 protein. The sample lists fewer than 550,000 distinct CDR3 sequences, 15% occurring once. The data were taken from a study of identical twins. Broader study findings: Models underestimated TCR alpha sharing (out-of-frame) in monozygotic twins. Out-of-frame alpha sequences common to twins were enriched for low generation probability.

These same records also appear under a second study, on yellow fever vaccine responses in identical twins.

The sequencing input was CD4+ T cells sorted from blood. The source of this sequence is a woman between 18 and 30 years old in good health.

This CDR3 reads CASCPGTVNQETQYF. The CDR3 region has the DNA TGCGCCAGCTGCCCCGGGACAGTAAACCAAGAGACCCAGTACTTC. The chain recombines TRBV5-1 with TRBJ2-5, with 7 nucleotides matching TRBD1. Germline lookup yields CDR1 SGHRS and CDR2 YFSETQ. This CDR3 comprises 15 residues. J gave up 0 bases and V 7 bases, and 9 bases lay outside the gene matches.